This is a list of T cell receptor beta chains from one sample in a study of CD8 T cells in ankylosing spondylitis. One entry per CDR3 protein, called by TCRdb with MiXCR from the 5' RACE reads. Here the sample spans hundreds of thousands of distinct CDR3 sequences, roughly 12% being singletons. The specimen was blood, either unsorted or a sorted T cell fraction (not recorded which). Receptors were obtained from a male donor with ankylosing spondylitis. CDR3s include the opening cysteine and the closing phenylalanine or tryptophan. A D gene is named only where the DNA matches it firmly. Only part of the rows carry a size: once, few, many, or a class if the clone is expanded.

j_call	v_call	d_call	clone_size	cdr3_aa	cdr3_nt
TRBJ2-3	TRBV29-1	NA	many	CSFRAWTDTQYF	TGCAGCTTTCGCGCCTGGACAGATACGCAGTATTTT
TRBJ1-3	TRBV18	NA	NA	CASAGTTSGNTIYF	TGTGCCAGCGCCGGGACAACCTCTGGAAACACCATATATTTT
TRBJ2-3	TRBV6-6	NA	many	CASGGTDTQYF	TGTGCCAGCGGGGGTACAGATACGCAGTATTTT
TRBJ1-1	TRBV7-9	NA	few	CASSKEEGTEAFF	TGTGCCAGCAGTAAAGAGGAGGGCACTGAAGCTTTCTTT
TRBJ1-6	TRBV28	TRBD1	few	CASSLGTGTRPLHF	TGTGCCAGCAGTTTAGGGACAGGGACTAGACCCCTCCACTTT
TRBJ2-3	TRBV4-3	NA	NA	CASSQDPDSTDTQYF	TGCGCCAGCAGCCAAGATCCGGACAGCACAGATACGCAGTATTTT
TRBJ2-3	TRBV6-5	NA	NA	CASSYRGSPTDTQYF	TGTGCCAGCAGTTACCGGGGCAGCCCCACAGATACGCAGTATTTT
TRBJ2-7	TRBV29-1	NA	many	CSVEGQTDEQYF	TGCAGCGTTGAAGGGCAGACAGACGAGCAGTACTTC
TRBJ2-7	TRBV12-3/TRBV12-4	NA	many	CASSPRQESYEQYF	TGTGCCAGCAGTCCTCGACAGGAATCCTACGAGCAGTACTTC
TRBJ2-1	TRBV7-3	TRBD1	NA	CASSAGTGSYNEQFF	TGTGCCAGCAGCGCCGGGACAGGGTCCTACAATGAGCAGTTCTTC